Below, 17 T cell receptor beta chains from the same sample are listed, as sequenced in a study of T cell responses to AZD1222 COVID-19 vaccine. Sequenced by immunoSEQ multiplex PCR; TCRdb stores in-frame clones only, minus some. The sample consists of about 150,000 clones, approximately 89% of them appearing once. The source was peripheral blood, collected on day 0 of AZD1222 vaccination. The receptors were sampled from an adult in good health.

The chain has TRBV11-2 and TRBJ2-1; 7 bases fit TRBD2. Germline V gives CDR1 SGHAT, CDR2 FQNNGV. The CDR3 extends over 13 amino acids. With V trimmed by 5 bases and J by 12 bases, 10 bases remained unmatched. CDR3 coding DNA: TGTGCCAGCAGCCCCAATTCCGGGGGGAGGCAGTTCTTC. It codes for CASSPNSGGRQFF.

This rearrangement joins TRBV2 to TRBJ1-5, with D perhaps TRBD1 (5 bases). Germline CDR1 and CDR2: SNHLY and FYNNEI. V lost 1 base and J 0 bases, leaving 7 bases between the germline ends. CDR3 size: 15 residues. The CDR3 sequence: CASSEGQNSNQPQHF. The CDR3 DNA follows: TGTGCCAGCAGTGAAGGACAGAATAGCAATCAGCCCCAGCATTTT.

The sample holds one count of this clone. The V call is TRBV7-9, the J call TRBJ1-1; D unclear. Germline CDR1 SEHNR, CDR2 FQNEAQ (reference sequence). Trimming removed 5 bases at V and 4 bases at J, with 14 bases between. The CDR3 is 14 residues long. CDR3 bases: TGTGCCAGCAGCACTCATCCGGCGGGCACTGAAGCTTTCTTT. It specifies CASSTHPAGTEAFF.

The rearrangement joins TRBV3-1 (or the pseudogene TRBV3-2) to TRBJ1-1; a weak D match, TRBD1 (6 bases). The germline gives CDR1 LGHDT, CDR2 YNNKEL (reference sequence). This CDR3 is 15 amino acids long. V dropped 4 bases and J dropped 5 bases, with 17 bases sitting between them. The CDR3 DNA reads TGTGCCAGCAGCCCGTTGAGGGGGGCGGGGACTGAAGCTTTCTTT. Encoded protein: CASSPLRGAGTEAFF.

This clone was counted only a few times. V and J are TRBV7-2 and TRBJ1-1; D ambiguous. The V gene lost 3 bases and the J gene lost 6 bases, with 11 bases spanning the gap. This CDR3 is built from 13 residues. The germline gives CDR1 SGHTA, CDR2 FQGNSA. The CDR3 DNA follows: TGTGCCAGCAGCTTTCGGCAGAGAGCTGAAGCTTTCTTT. Protein sequence: CASSFRQRAEAFF.

The chain's CDR3 is CASSVGTGVYNEQFF. The CDR3, as DNA: TGTGCCAGCAGCGTGGGGACAGGGGTCTACAATGAGCAGTTCTTC. The genes are TRBV7-3 and TRBJ2-1; 10 nucleotides line up with TRBD1. Trimming took 5 bases from V and 3 from J; bases not matched to a gene: 4. This CDR3 is 15 amino acids long. Germline V CDR1 and CDR2: SGHTA, FQGTGA.

This clone was seen a few times. The rearrangement joins TRBV5-1 to TRBJ1-3; TRBD1 matches at 7 bases. Germline V lookup: CDR1 SGHRS, CDR2 YFSETQ. V lost 0 bases, J lost 4 bases, and 13 bases stayed unmatched. CDR3 size: 18 residues. This chain's CDR3 is CASSLVGTDQSEGNTIYF. The CDR3 DNA reads as TGCGCCAGCAGCTTGGTTGGGACAGACCAAAGCGAGGGAAACACCATATATTTT.

The sample holds a few counts of this clone. The gene calls are TRBV5-8 and TRBJ1-6; tentatively, D is TRBD1 (5 bases). Germline loops: CDR1 SGHTS, CDR2 YDEGEE. The CDR3 loop spans 17 amino acids. V was trimmed by 0 bases and J by 6 bases, leaving 16 bases between them. As DNA, the CDR3 is TGTGCCAGCAGCTTGGCCGCAGGGTCTTGGTTTAATTCACCCCTCCACTTT. This sequence encodes CASSLAAGSWFNSPLHF.

The chain employs TRBV27 and TRBJ1-1, with TRBD1 identical over 8 bases. Germline CDR1 reads MNHEY; CDR2 reads SMNVEV (reference sequence). CDR3 length: 15 residues. V trimming: 5 bases; J trimming: 3 bases; junction bases outside the gene matches: 8. The CDR3 is CASSLTGVGDTEAFF. In DNA, the CDR3 is TGTGCCAGCAGTCTGACAGGGGTGGGGGACACTGAAGCTTTCTTT.

The rearrangement links TRBV5-6 to TRBJ2-3, with D perhaps TRBD2 (6 bases). The CDR3 covers 14 residues. CDR1 and CDR2 from the germline V gene are SGHDT and YYEEEE. The germline V and J ends were trimmed by 7 bases and 0 bases, with 12 bases remaining between them. CDR3 nucleotide sequence: TGTGCCAGCCCCGGGGGACTTAGCACAGATACGCAGTATTTT. It specifies CASPGGLSTDTQYF.

The chain recombines TRBV7-9 with TRBJ2-3; 10 bases match TRBD2. Germline assignment: CDR1 SEHNR and CDR2 FQNEAQ (reference sequence). After removal of 4 bases from V and 7 bases from J, the junction contained 8 bases not matched to a gene. The CDR3 is 15 amino acids. CDR3 bases: TGTGCCAGCAGCTCCAGCGGGAGGGAATTGAATACGCAGTATTTT. This gives the protein CASSSSGRELNTQYF.

The V gene is TRBV6-5, the J gene TRBJ2-5; TRBD1 is a possible D gene (6 bases). The CDR3 totals 13 residues. V dropped 6 bases and J dropped 6 bases, with 14 bases sitting between them. CDR1 MNHEY and CDR2 SVGAGI come from the germline V gene. The CDR3 here is CASRRGLSKTQYF. As DNA, the CDR3 is TGTGCCAGCAGGAGGGGGTTATCAAAGACCCAGTACTTC.

This chain connects TRBV18 to TRBJ2-3; 8 bases align to TRBD2. Germline CDR1 and CDR2: KGHSH and LQKENI. CDR3 length: 15 residues. With 2 bases clipped from V and 12 bases from J, the junction kept 13 bases outside the gene matches. The CDR3 bases are TGTGCCAGCTCACCATATCCCGGGACTAGTGAAGGACAGTATTTT. It translates to CASSPYPGTSEGQYF. Looking up the rest from reference TRBV18 and TRBJ2-3 gives the full variable domain: NAGVMQNPRHLVRRRGQEARLRCSPMKGHSHVYWYRQLPEEGLKFMVYLQKENIIDESGMPKERFSAEFPKEGPSILRIQQVVRGDSAAYFCASSPYPGTSEGQYFGPGTRLTVL.

The rearrangement uses TRBV3-1 (or the pseudogene TRBV3-2) and TRBJ1-4; 8 bases align to TRBD1. CDR1 is LGHDT, CDR2 YNNKEL, per germline (reference sequence). There are 15 residues in the CDR3. V lost 0 bases and J lost 8; bases outside the gene matches: 5. CDR3 in DNA: TGTGCCAGCAGCCAAGATTACAGGGGGGACGAAAAACTGTTTTTT. Its translation: CASSQDYRGDEKLFF.

The chain combines TRBV13 with TRBJ2-1; TRBD2 aligns across 13 bases. Per the germline V gene, CDR1 is PRHDT and CDR2 is FYEKMQ (reference sequence). The CDR3 is 21 residues long. Unmatched junction bases numbered 16, after V lost 5 bases and J lost 0 bases. The CDR3 loop reads CASSLWTSGGYTWSSYNEQFF. The CDR3 coding sequence is TGTGCCAGCAGCCTCTGGACTAGCGGGGGTTACACATGGAGCTCCTACAATGAGCAGTTCTTC.

The rearrangement joins TRBV9 to TRBJ1-1; D not resolved. Trimming took off 4 bases at V and 3 bases at J, with 10 bases between the two ends. From germline, CDR1 is SGDLS and CDR2 YYNGEE. The CDR3 contains 13 residues. The CDR3 reads CASSPPEDTEAFF. CDR3 sequence (DNA): TGTGCCAGCAGCCCTCCGGAGGACACTGAAGCTTTCTTT.

V is TRBV9 and J is TRBJ1-4, with 7 bases identical to TRBD1. This CDR3 contains 15 residues. The V and J ends lost 4 bases and 6 bases, in that order; junction bases with no gene match: 9. The germline V gene has CDR1 SGDLS and CDR2 YYNGEE. The CDR3 here is CASSPRDSSHEKLFF. CDR3 nucleotide sequence: TGTGCCAGCAGCCCCCGGGACAGTTCTCATGAAAAACTGTTTTTT.